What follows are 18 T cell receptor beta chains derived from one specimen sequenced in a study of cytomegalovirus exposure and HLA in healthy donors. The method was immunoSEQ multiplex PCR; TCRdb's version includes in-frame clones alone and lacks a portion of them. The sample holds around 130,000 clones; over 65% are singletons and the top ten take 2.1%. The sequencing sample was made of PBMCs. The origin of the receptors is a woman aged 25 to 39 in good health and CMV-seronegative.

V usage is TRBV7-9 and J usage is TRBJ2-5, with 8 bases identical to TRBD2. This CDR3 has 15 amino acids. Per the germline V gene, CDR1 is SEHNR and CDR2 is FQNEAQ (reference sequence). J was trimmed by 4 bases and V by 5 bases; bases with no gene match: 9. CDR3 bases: TGTGCCAGCAGCCCCGGGGTAGCGGGGTCAGAGACCCAGTACTTC. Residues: CASSPGVAGSETQYF.

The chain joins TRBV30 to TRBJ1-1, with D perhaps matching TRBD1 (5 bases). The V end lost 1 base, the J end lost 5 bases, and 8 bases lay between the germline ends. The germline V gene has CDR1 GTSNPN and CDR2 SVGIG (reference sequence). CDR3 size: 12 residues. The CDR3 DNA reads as TGTGCCTGGAGTGAGGGGAATACTGAAGCTTTCTTT. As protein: CAWSEGNTEAFF.

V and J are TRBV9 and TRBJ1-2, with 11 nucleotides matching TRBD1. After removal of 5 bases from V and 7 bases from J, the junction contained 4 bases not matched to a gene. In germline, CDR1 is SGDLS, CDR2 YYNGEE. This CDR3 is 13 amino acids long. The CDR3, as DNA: TGTGCCAGCAGTACCGGGACAGGGGGTGGCTACACCTTC. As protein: CASSTGTGGGYTF. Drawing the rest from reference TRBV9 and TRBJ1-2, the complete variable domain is DSGVTQTPKHLITATGQRVTLRCSPRSGDLSVYWYQQSLDQGLQFLIQYYNGEERAKGNILERFSAQQFPDLHSELNLSSLELGDSALYFCASSTGTGGGYTFGSGTRLTVV.

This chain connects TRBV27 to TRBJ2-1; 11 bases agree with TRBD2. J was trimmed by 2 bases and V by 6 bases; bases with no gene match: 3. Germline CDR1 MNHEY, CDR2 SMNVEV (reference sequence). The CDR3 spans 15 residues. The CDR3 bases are TGTGCCAGCAGCCGACTAGCGGGGACCTACAATGAGCAGTTCTTC. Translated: CASSRLAGTYNEQFF.

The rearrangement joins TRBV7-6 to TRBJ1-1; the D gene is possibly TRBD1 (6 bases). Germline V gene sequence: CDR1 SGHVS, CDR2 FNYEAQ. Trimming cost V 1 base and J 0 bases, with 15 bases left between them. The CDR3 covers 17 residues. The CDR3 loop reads CASSLGRGFGMNTEAFF. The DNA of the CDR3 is TGTGCCAGCAGCTTAGGCAGGGGTTTCGGTATGAACACTGAAGCTTTCTTT.

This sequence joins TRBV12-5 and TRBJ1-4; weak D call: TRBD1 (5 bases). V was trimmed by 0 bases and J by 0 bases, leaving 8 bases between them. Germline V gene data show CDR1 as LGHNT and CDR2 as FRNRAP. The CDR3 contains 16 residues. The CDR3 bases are TGTGCTAGTGGTTTGGTTGACAGTGCAACTAATGAAAAACTGTTTTTT. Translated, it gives CASGLVDSATNEKLFF.

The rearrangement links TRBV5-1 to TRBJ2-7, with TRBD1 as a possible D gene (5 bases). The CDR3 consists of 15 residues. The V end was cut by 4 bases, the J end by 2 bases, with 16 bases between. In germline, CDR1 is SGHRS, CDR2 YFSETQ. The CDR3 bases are TGCGCCAGCAGCCGGGTGGGGCCCCCTCCCTACGAGCAGTACTTC. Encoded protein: CASSRVGPPPYEQYF.

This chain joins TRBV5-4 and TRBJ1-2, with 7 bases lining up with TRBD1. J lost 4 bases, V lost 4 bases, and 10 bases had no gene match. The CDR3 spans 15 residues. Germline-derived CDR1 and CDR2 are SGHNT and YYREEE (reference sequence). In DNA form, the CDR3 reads TGTGCCAGCAGCGACGTGCAGGGGGGTGGCTATGGCTACACCTTC. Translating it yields CASSDVQGGGYGYTF.

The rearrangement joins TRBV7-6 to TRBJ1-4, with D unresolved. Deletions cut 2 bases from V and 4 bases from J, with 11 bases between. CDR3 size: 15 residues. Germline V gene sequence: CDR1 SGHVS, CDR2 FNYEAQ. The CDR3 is CASSLYVSYNEKLFF. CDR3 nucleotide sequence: TGTGCCAGCAGCTTATATGTCAGTTATAATGAAAAACTGTTTTTT.

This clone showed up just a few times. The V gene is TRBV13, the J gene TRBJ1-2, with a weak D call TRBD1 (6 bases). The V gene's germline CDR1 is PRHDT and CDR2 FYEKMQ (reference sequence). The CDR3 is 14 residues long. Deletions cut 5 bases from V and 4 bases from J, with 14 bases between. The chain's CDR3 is CASSATGSVYGYTF. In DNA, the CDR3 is TGTGCCAGCAGCGCTACAGGGTCTGTCTATGGCTACACCTTC.

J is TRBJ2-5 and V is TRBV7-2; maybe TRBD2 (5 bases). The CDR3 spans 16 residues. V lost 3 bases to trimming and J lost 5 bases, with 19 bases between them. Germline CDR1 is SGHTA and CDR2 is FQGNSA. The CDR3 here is CASSLGSSSRRETQYF. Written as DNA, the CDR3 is TGTGCCAGCAGCTTGGGATCATCCTCCCGGAGGGAGACCCAGTACTTC.

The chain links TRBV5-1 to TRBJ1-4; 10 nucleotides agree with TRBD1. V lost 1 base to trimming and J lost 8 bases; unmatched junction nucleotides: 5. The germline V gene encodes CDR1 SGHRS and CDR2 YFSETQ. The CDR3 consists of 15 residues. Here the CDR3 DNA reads TGCGCCAGCAGCTTGAGGACAGGGGGGGACGAAAAACTGTTTTTT. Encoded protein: CASSLRTGGDEKLFF.

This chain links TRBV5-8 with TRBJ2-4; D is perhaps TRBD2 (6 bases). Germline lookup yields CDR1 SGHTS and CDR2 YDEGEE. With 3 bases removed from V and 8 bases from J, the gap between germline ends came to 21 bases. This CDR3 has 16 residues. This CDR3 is CASSSRAKAGLDIQYF. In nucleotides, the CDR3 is TGTGCCAGCAGCTCGCGGGCTAAGGCGGGGTTGGACATTCAGTACTTC.

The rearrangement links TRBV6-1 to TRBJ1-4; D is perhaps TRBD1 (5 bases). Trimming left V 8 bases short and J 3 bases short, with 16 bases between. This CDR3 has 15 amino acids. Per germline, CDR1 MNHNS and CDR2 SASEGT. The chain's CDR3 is CASGEGIRPNEKLFF. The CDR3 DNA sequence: TGTGCCAGCGGGGAGGGGATTAGACCTAATGAAAAACTGTTTTTT.

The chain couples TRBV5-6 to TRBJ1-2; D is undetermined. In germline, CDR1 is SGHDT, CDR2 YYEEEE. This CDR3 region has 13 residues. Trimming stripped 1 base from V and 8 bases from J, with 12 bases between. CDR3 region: CASSLWGAWGYTF. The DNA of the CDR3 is TGTGCCAGCAGCTTGTGGGGAGCGTGGGGCTACACCTTC.

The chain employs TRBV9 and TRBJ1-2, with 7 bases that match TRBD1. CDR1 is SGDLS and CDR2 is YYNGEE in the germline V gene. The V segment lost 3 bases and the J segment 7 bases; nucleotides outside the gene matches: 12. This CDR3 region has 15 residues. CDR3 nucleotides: TGTGCCAGCAGCGCTTGGGACAGTTCGGGACGTGGCTACACCTTC. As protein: CASSAWDSSGRGYTF.

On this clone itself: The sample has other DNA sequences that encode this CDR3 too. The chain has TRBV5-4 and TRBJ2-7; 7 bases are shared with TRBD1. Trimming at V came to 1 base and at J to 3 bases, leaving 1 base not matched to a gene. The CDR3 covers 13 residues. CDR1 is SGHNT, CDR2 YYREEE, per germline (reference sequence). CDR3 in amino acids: CASSLRDSYEQYF. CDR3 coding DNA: TGTGCCAGCAGCTTGCGGGACAGCTACGAGCAGTACTTC.

The CDR3 loop reads CASSPTGAGGSGNTIYF. The CDR3 DNA sequence: TGCGCCAGCAGCCCTACGGGGGCGGGGGGCTCTGGAAACACCATATATTTT. The chain joins TRBV4-1 to TRBJ1-3, with D perhaps TRBD1 (6 bases). The CDR3 runs to 17 residues. Deletions cut 4 bases from V and 0 bases from J, with 16 bases between. Germline CDR1 reads MGHRA; CDR2 reads YSYEKL.